Following are 17 T cell receptor beta chains from one sample sequenced in a study of response to subunit inactivated influenza vaccine. TCRdb reanalysed the RT-PCR reads using MiXCR and keeps one entry per CDR3 protein. The top ten clones hold roughly 10% of a sample with about 780,000 distinct CDR3 sequences, approximately 18% of them seen once. The specimen was PBMCs from blood, collected more than 4 days after vaccination. The source is a man between 45 and 60 years old who received an inactivated influenza vaccine.

This chain connects TRBV3-1 to TRBJ2-3, with D perhaps assigned TRBD1 or TRBD2 (8 bases each). V was trimmed by 8 bases and J by 6 bases, leaving 21 bases between them. This CDR3 spans 15 amino acids. CDR1 is LGHDT, CDR2 YNNKEL, per germline (reference sequence). The CDR3 nucleotides are TGTGCCAGCGGGAACAGGGGGACTAGTCTCGATACGCAGTATTTT. Protein product: CASGNRGTSLDTQYF.

This clonotype appeared many times. This chain links TRBV6-1 with TRBJ1-1, with D perhaps matching TRBD1 (6 bases). Germline assignment: CDR1 MNHNS and CDR2 SASEGT. This CDR3 has 15 amino acids. Between the trimmed V and J ends, which lost 6 bases and 0 bases, there was a span of 14 bases. Here the CDR3 DNA reads TGTGCCAGCAGGATGGTAGGGGGTTTGAACACTGAAGCTTTCTTT. Residues: CASRMVGGLNTEAFF.

This clonotype was counted between two and nine times. The J gene is TRBJ2-2, the V gene TRBV15, with 7 bases aligning to TRBD2. Germline values: CDR1 LNHNV, CDR2 YYDKDF (reference sequence). V lost 4 bases, J lost 3 bases, and 14 bases stayed unmatched. This CDR3 is 18 amino acids long. The CDR3 reads CATSTGTLAGWDTGELFF. As DNA, the CDR3 is TGTGCCACCAGCACTGGGACTTTAGCGGGTTGGGACACCGGGGAGCTGTTTTTT.

Only a few counts were recorded for this clonotype. The chain employs TRBV7-9 and TRBJ2-5, with D perhaps assigned TRBD1 or TRBD2 (5 bases each). The CDR3 is made up of 16 amino acids. Trimming pared 5 bases from V and 5 bases from J, leaving 21 bases between. Germline V gives CDR1 SEHNR, CDR2 FQNEAQ (reference sequence). The DNA of the CDR3 is TGTGCCAGCAGCCTAAGAGGGACCAATAGTGGGGAGACCCAGTACTTC. Its protein product is CASSLRGTNSGETQYF.

This clonotype was seen a few times. The V call is TRBV5-1, the J call TRBJ2-1; 9 bases are shared with TRBD2. The V gene's germline CDR1 is SGHRS and CDR2 YFSETQ. The CDR3 consists of 14 residues. The V segment lost 4 bases and the J segment 6 bases; nucleotides outside the gene matches: 5. In DNA, the CDR3 is TGCGCCAGCAGCCCGGGACTAGCTCTCAATGAGCAGTTCTTC. This gives the protein CASSPGLALNEQFF.

The chain links TRBV12-3 or TRBV12-4 to TRBJ2-1; 12 bases align to TRBD2. The CDR3 totals 16 residues. V was pared by 5 bases and J by 4 bases, with 6 bases of the junction left unmatched. The CDR3 sequence is CASSNGGLAGYNEQFF. In DNA form, the CDR3 reads TGTGCCAGCAGTAATGGGGGACTAGCGGGTTACAATGAGCAGTTCTTC.

The chain is built from TRBV24-1 and TRBJ2-5; perhaps TRBD1 as D (6 bases). The V and J ends lost 4 bases and 0 bases respectively, with 11 bases between them. Germline CDR1 reads KGHDR; CDR2 reads SFDVKD. The CDR3 has 15 residues. The CDR3 is CATSEPGVDQETQYF. DNA for the CDR3: TGTGCCACCAGTGAGCCAGGGGTCGACCAAGAGACCCAGTACTTC.

The CDR3 here is CASSLSPGLAGGPRTRSSYNEQFF. The CDR3 coding sequence is TGCGCCAGCAGCTTGTCTCCGGGACTAGCGGGAGGGCCTAGGACCCGAAGCTCCTACAATGAGCAGTTCTTC. The chain employs TRBV5-1 and TRBJ2-1, with TRBD2 identical over 16 bases. Germline loops: CDR1 SGHRS, CDR2 YFSETQ. J lost 0 bases, V lost 1 base, and 19 bases had no gene match. CDR3 length: 24 amino acids. The whole variable domain, remainder taken from reference TRBV5-1 and TRBJ2-1, is KAGVTQTPRYLIKTRGQQVTLSCSPISGHRSVSWYQQTPGQGLQFLFEYFSETQRNKGNFPGRFSGRQFSNSRSEMNVSTLELGDSALYLCASSLSPGLAGGPRTRSSYNEQFFGPGTRLTVL.

The rearrangement uses TRBV7-8 and TRBJ2-1; possible D gene TRBD1, 5 bases. The CDR3 has 13 residues. The V end lost 4 bases, the J end lost 6 bases, and 10 bases lay between the germline ends. Germline CDR1 reads SGHVS; CDR2 reads FQNEAQ. The CDR3 sequence is CASSSQGFNEQFF. Written as DNA, the CDR3 is TGTGCCAGCAGCTCCCAGGGCTTCAATGAGCAGTTCTTC.

This clonotype was picked up many times. This chain joins TRBV27 and TRBJ1-5; D perhaps matches TRBD1 (6 bases). Germline lookup yields CDR1 MNHEY and CDR2 SMNVEV (reference sequence). V dropped 3 bases and J dropped 6 bases, with 15 bases sitting between them. There are 15 residues in the CDR3. This chain's CDR3 is CASSLGHGKGQPQHF. CDR3 nucleotides: TGTGCCAGCAGTTTGGGACATGGAAAAGGTCAGCCCCAGCATTTT.

This clonotype was seen a handful of times. The CDR3 protein is CASSPYDQETQYF. In DNA, the CDR3 is TGTGCCAGCAGCCCCTACGATCAAGAGACCCAGTACTTC. The chain uses TRBV5-6 and TRBJ2-5; D unresolved. The germline CDR1 and CDR2 sequences are SGHDT and YYEEEE. Trimming took 4 bases from V and 2 from J, leaving 9 bases between them. CDR3 length: 13 residues. The complete variable domain, with remaining parts taken from reference TRBV5-6 and TRBJ2-5, reads DAGVTQSPTHLIKTRGQQVTLRCSPKSGHDTVSWYQQALGQGPQFIFQYYEEEERQRGNFPDRFSGHQFPNYSSELNVNALLLGDSALYLCASSPYDQETQYFGPGTRLLVL.

This clonotype was counted a few times. The J gene is TRBJ2-5, the V gene TRBV7-3, with TRBD2 as a possible D gene (5 bases). Germline lookup yields CDR1 SGHTA and CDR2 FQGTGA. CDR3 length: 16 amino acids. The V end was cut by 3 bases, the J end by 1 base, with 15 bases between. Here the CDR3 reads CASSFPLATPQETQYF. The CDR3 DNA reads as TGTGCCAGCAGCTTCCCCCTAGCAACCCCCCAAGAGACCCAGTACTTC.

The J gene is TRBJ1-4, the V gene TRBV10-3; perhaps TRBD1 as D (5 bases). This CDR3 region has 15 residues. CDR1 and CDR2 (germline): ENHRY, SYGVKD. V shed 9 bases and J shed 0 bases, with 14 bases lying between them. DNA for the CDR3: TGTGCCATAGGTGAAACAGGCGCAACTAATGAAAAACTGTTTTTT. Protein: CAIGETGATNEKLFF.

This clonotype was observed a few times. Here the CDR3 reads CASSVDRGQYTGELFF. The DNA for the CDR3 is TGTGCCAGTAGCGTTGACAGGGGGCAATACACCGGGGAGCTGTTTTTT. The chain couples TRBV19 to TRBJ2-2, with 10 positions matching TRBD1. Germline V gives CDR1 LNHDA, CDR2 SQIVND (reference sequence). This CDR3 region has 16 residues. V was pared by 6 bases and J by 3 bases, with 7 bases of the junction left unmatched.

This chain joins TRBV5-1 and TRBJ2-1, with 9 nucleotides matching TRBD2. CDR3 length equals 16 residues. Germline V gene data show CDR1 as SGHRS and CDR2 as YFSETQ. The J segment lost 8 bases and the V segment lost 5 bases, leaving 14 bases of the junction unmatched. The CDR3 reads CASRNIAGALYDEQFF. The CDR3 coding sequence is TGCGCCAGCAGAAATATAGCGGGAGCCCTTTACGATGAGCAGTTCTTC.

This clonotype has only a few counts. The V and J genes are TRBV3-1 and TRBJ2-3; D is unresolved. The ends were cut back, 2 bases at V and 6 bases at J, with 9 bases in the middle. CDR1 and CDR2 (germline): LGHDT, YNNKEL (reference sequence). The CDR3 runs 13 residues. The CDR3 region is CASSQTPRDTQYF. Here the CDR3 DNA reads TGTGCCAGCAGCCAAACCCCCCGGGATACGCAGTATTTT.

The chain links TRBV6-2 or TRBV6-3 to TRBJ1-1; 10 bases map to TRBD1. The CDR3 is made up of 17 amino acids. Germline V CDR1 and CDR2: MNHEY, SVGEGT. V shed 6 bases and J 0 bases; nucleotides not matched to a gene: 10. CDR3 coding DNA: TGTGCCAGCAGACCCGGGGGGGGACAGGGGCTGAACACTGAAGCTTTCTTT. This codes for CASRPGGGQGLNTEAFF.